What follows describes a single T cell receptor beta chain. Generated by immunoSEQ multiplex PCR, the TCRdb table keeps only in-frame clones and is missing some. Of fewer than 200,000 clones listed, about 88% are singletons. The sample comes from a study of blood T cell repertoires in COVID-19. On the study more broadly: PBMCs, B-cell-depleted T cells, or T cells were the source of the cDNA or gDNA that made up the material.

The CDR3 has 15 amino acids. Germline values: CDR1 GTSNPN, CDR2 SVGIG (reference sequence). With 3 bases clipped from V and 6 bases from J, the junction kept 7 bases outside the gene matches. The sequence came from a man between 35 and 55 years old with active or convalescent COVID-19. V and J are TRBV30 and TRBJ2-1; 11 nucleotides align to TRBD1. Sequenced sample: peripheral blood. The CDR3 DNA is TGTGCCTGGAGGATAACCGGGACAGGGGGCAATGAGCAGTTCTTC. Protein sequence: CAWRITGTGGNEQFF.